Following are 19 T cell receptor beta chains from one sample sequenced in a study of PD-1 blockade in classical Hodgkin lymphoma (dated by TCRdb to the early 2020s). Libraries were prepared through the immunoSEQ multiplex PCR assay. The source is immuneACCESS, and TCRdb retained only in-frame sequences with V and J called. Part of the clones is not carried over; for the studies checked, unresolved V genes explain less than half of this, and the remainder is unexplained. The sample has around 93,000 clones on record, around 80% of them singletons. The ten top clones hold 8% to 9.5% of the sample. The sample's time point label, in plain terms: cycle 4 day 1 (C4D1), after 6 weeks of nivolumab. All trial patients had relapsed after autologous stem cell transplantation, with cohorts A, B and C differing in prior brentuximab vedotin exposure. The sample was peripheral blood mononuclear cells (PBMCs), taken before the fourth cycle of nivolumab. The receptor set was obtained from a human donor with classical Hodgkin lymphoma.

V and J are TRBV5-5 and TRBJ2-2; 11 positions match TRBD1. The germline gives CDR1 SGHKS, CDR2 YYEKEE (reference sequence). This CDR3 has 17 amino acids. The trim removed 2 bases at V and 5 bases at J, leaving 8 bases unmatched. CDR3 DNA sequence: TGTGCCAGCAGCTTTGTGGGACAGGGGGGTTTTACCGGGGAGCTGTTTTTT. The encoded protein is CASSFVGQGGFTGELFF.

The chain joins TRBV6-6 to TRBJ2-1, with D perhaps TRBD2 (5 bases). V was shortened by 0 bases and J by 6 bases, with 12 bases between the two germline ends. This CDR3 region has 15 residues. Germline V lookup: CDR1 MNHNY, CDR2 SVGAGI (reference sequence). The CDR3 region is CASSYSWDGSNEQFF. The CDR3 DNA is TGTGCCAGCAGTTACTCGTGGGATGGGAGCAATGAGCAGTTCTTC.

The chain carries TRBV6-6 and TRBJ1-4, with D unresolved. The CDR3 extends over 13 amino acids. Germline V lookup: CDR1 MNHNY, CDR2 SVGAGI (reference sequence). V was trimmed by 6 bases and J by 0 bases, leaving 5 bases between them. The CDR3 protein is CASRDATNEKLFF. DNA for the CDR3: TGTGCCAGCAGGGATGCAACTAATGAAAAACTGTTTTTT.

The chain has TRBV11-1 and TRBJ2-3; 8 bases are shared with TRBD2. The CDR3 has 15 amino acids. Germline CDR1 and CDR2: SGHAT and FQDESV (reference sequence). J was trimmed by 0 bases and V by 3 bases; bases with no gene match: 2. DNA for the CDR3: TGTGCCAGCAGCTTCGTAGCGGGAAGCACAGATACGCAGTATTTT. It translates to CASSFVAGSTDTQYF.

The chain combines TRBV5-6 with TRBJ1-1; D is perhaps TRBD1 (5 bases). CDR3 length equals 16 residues. Germline CDR1 SGHDT, CDR2 YYEEEE. Trimming pared 3 bases from V and 3 bases from J, leaving 18 bases between. CDR3 bases: TGTGCCAGCAGCTCGGGACTCCTAAGTTGGGACACTGAAGCTTTCTTT. It yields the protein CASSSGLLSWDTEAFF.

The rearrangement uses TRBV7-9 and TRBJ2-2; a possible D gene is TRBD2 (7 bases). This CDR3 region has 15 residues. V was pared by 3 bases and J by 3 bases, with 11 bases between. Germline loops: CDR1 SEHNR, CDR2 FQNEAQ (reference sequence). CDR3 in DNA: TGTGCCAGCAGCTTCGGGGGGCGCGACACCGGGGAGCTGTTTTTT. It specifies CASSFGGRDTGELFF.

The chain recombines TRBV6-6 with TRBJ2-2, with D perhaps being TRBD1 or TRBD2 (5 bases each). Germline CDR1 is MNHNY and CDR2 is SVGAGI (reference sequence). Trimming removed 8 bases from V and 7 bases from J, with 17 bases in between. CDR3 length equals 14 residues. The CDR3 DNA reads as TGTGCCAGCCTCTGGGGGAACGAGAGCGGGGAGCTGTTTTTT. Translated, it gives CASLWGNESGELFF.

This rearrangement joins TRBV6-5 to TRBJ2-7; no clear D. The CDR3 length is 13 residues. V dropped 6 bases and J dropped 6 bases, with 15 bases sitting between them. Germline V gene data show CDR1 as MNHEY and CDR2 as SVGAGI. The DNA for the CDR3 is TGTGCCAGCAGGGGCTTCGTTACTCTCGAGCAGTACTTC. Translating it yields CASRGFVTLEQYF.

V and J are TRBV7-3 and TRBJ2-5; 9 positions agree with TRBD2. The junction had 9 bases not matched to a gene; V was cut back by 2 bases and J by 5 bases. CDR3 length equals 16 residues. Per germline, CDR1 SGHTA and CDR2 FQGTGA. CDR3 sequence (DNA): TGTGCCAGCAGCTTAGCAGTAGCGGGAGAAGCGGAGACCCAGTACTTC. Residues: CASSLAVAGEAETQYF.

This chain connects TRBV9 to TRBJ1-2; D remains unclear. This CDR3 region has 15 residues. Deletions cut 2 bases from V and 8 bases from J, with 19 bases between. Germline V CDR1 and CDR2: SGDLS, YYNGEE. The CDR3 is CASSVGPPPINGYTF. CDR3 nucleotides: TGTGCCAGCAGCGTCGGTCCACCCCCTATAAACGGCTACACCTTC. The variable domain in full, completed from reference TRBV9 and TRBJ1-2, reads DSGVTQTPKHLITATGQRVTLRCSPRSGDLSVYWYQQSLDQGLQFLIQYYNGEERAKGNILERFSAQQFPDLHSELNLSSLELGDSALYFCASSVGPPPINGYTFGSGTRLTVV.

This chain links TRBV27 with TRBJ2-7; D is unresolved. In germline, CDR1 is MNHEY, CDR2 SMNVEV (reference sequence). With 6 bases removed from V and 4 bases from J, the gap between germline ends came to 13 bases. The CDR3 is 13 amino acids. This CDR3 is CASSPNEVYEQYF. CDR3 DNA sequence: TGTGCCAGCAGCCCAAACGAAGTTTACGAGCAGTACTTC.

This sequence joins TRBV7-6 and TRBJ2-1; D is undetermined. From germline, CDR1 is SGHVS and CDR2 FNYEAQ. V shed 2 bases and J shed 5 bases, with 16 bases lying between them. The CDR3 sequence is 16 residues long. The CDR3 is CASSLYPPPPHNEQFF. The DNA for the CDR3 is TGTGCCAGCAGCTTATATCCGCCCCCTCCCCACAATGAGCAGTTCTTC. Full variable domain (missing parts from reference TRBV7-6 and TRBJ2-1): GAGVSQSPRYKVTKRGQDVALRCDPISGHVSLYWYRQALGQGPEFLTYFNYEAQQDKSGLPNDRFSAERPEGSISTLTIQRTEQRDSAMYRCASSLYPPPPHNEQFFGPGTRLTVL.

The chain couples TRBV2 to TRBJ2-5; D is perhaps TRBD2 (5 bases). The CDR3 contains 13 residues. The germline CDR1 and CDR2 sequences are SNHLY and FYNNEI. V was shortened by 2 bases and J by 4 bases, with 8 bases between the two germline ends. CDR3 DNA sequence: TGTGCCAGCAGTGAACATGAGGGAGAGACCCAGTACTTC. Protein sequence: CASSEHEGETQYF.

The rearrangement joins TRBV7-3 to TRBJ2-7; no clear D. The CDR3 spans 13 residues. Trimming left V 2 bases short and J 8 bases short, with 13 bases between. In germline, CDR1 is SGHTA, CDR2 FQGTGA. The CDR3 reads CASSLGPPGKQYF. The DNA of the CDR3 is TGTGCCAGCAGCTTAGGGCCACCGGGTAAGCAGTACTTC.

The V and J genes are TRBV27 and TRBJ2-2; tentatively, D is TRBD2 (6 bases). Looked up from germline, CDR1 is MNHEY and CDR2 is SMNVEV (reference sequence). Trimming removed 3 bases at V and 8 bases at J, with 10 bases between. The CDR3 is made up of 13 amino acids. The CDR3 region has the DNA TGTGCCAGCAGTTTGGAAGGGAGGGGGGAGCTGTTTTTT. Amino acid sequence: CASSLEGRGELFF.

The J gene is TRBJ1-1, the V gene TRBV6-5, with 7 bases that match TRBD1. After removal of 6 bases from V and 12 bases from J, the junction contained 16 bases not matched to a gene. The CDR3 spans 14 residues. Looked up from germline, CDR1 is MNHEY and CDR2 is SVGAGI. The CDR3 loop reads CASSPQTGQYLTFF. CDR3 sequence (DNA): TGTGCCAGCAGCCCCCAGACGGGACAGTATTTAACTTTCTTT.

The CDR3 DNA reads TGTGCCAGCAGCCCCGGGACTAGCGGGGTTAATGAGCAGTTCTTC. Protein product: CASSPGTSGVNEQFF. The rearrangement joins TRBV7-7 to TRBJ2-1; TRBD2 matches 13 bases. V shed 5 bases and J 7 bases; nucleotides not matched to a gene: 5. This CDR3 comprises 15 residues. Germline V gene data show CDR1 as SSHAT and CDR2 as FNYEAQ (reference sequence). Looking up the rest from reference TRBV7-7 and TRBJ2-1 gives the full variable domain: GAGVSQSPRYKVTKRGQDVTLRCDPISSHATLYWYQQALGQGPEFLTYFNYEAQPDKSGLPSDRFSAERPEGSISTLTIQRTEQRDSAMYRCASSPGTSGVNEQFFGPGTRLTVL.

The chain combines TRBV5-1 with TRBJ1-1, with 8 bases that match TRBD1. J lost 1 base, V lost 3 bases, and 2 bases had no gene match. Germline V gene sequence: CDR1 SGHRS, CDR2 YFSETQ. The CDR3 contains 14 residues. The CDR3: CASSSDRANTEAFF. CDR3 coding DNA: TGCGCCAGCAGCTCGGACAGGGCGAACACTGAAGCTTTCTTT. Supplemented by reference TRBV5-1 and TRBJ1-1, the full variable domain reads KAGVTQTPRYLIKTRGQQVTLSCSPISGHRSVSWYQQTPGQGLQFLFEYFSETQRNKGNFPGRFSGRQFSNSRSEMNVSTLELGDSALYLCASSSDRANTEAFFGQGTRLTVV.

V is TRBV11-2 and J is TRBJ1-1; a possible D gene is TRBD1 (5 bases). The CDR3 has 16 residues. Trimming stripped 0 bases from V and 1 base from J, with 12 bases between. Germline CDR1 SGHAT, CDR2 FQNNGV. The CDR3 bases are TGTGCCAGCAGCTTAGAGTTGGGACGGGGGAACACTGAAGCTTTCTTT. Protein: CASSLELGRGNTEAFF.